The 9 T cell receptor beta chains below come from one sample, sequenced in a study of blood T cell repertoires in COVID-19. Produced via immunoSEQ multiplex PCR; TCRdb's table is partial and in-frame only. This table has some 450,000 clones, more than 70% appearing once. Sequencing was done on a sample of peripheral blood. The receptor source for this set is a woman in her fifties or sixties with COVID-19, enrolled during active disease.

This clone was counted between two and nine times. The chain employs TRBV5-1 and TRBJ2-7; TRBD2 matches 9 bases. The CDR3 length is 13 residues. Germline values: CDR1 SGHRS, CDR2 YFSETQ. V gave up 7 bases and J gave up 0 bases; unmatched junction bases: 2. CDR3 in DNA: TGCGCCAGCGGTAGCGGGGGCTCCTACGAGCAGTACTTC. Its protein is CASGSGGSYEQYF.

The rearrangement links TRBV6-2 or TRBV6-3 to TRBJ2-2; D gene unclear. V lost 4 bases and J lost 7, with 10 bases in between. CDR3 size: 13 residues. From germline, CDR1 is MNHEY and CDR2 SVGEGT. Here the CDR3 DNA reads TGTGCCAGCAGTTTATTTATCTTCGGGGAGCTGTTTTTT. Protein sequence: CASSLFIFGELFF.

The CDR3 DNA sequence: TGTGCCAGCAGCGCGAGGGACAGGGATGGATCACCCCTCCACTTT. It specifies CASSARDRDGSPLHF. The rearrangement uses TRBV9 and TRBJ1-6; 9 bases line up with TRBD1. CDR3 length equals 15 residues. Germline V lookup: CDR1 SGDLS, CDR2 YYNGEE. The V segment lost 3 bases and the J segment 10 bases; nucleotides outside the gene matches: 8.

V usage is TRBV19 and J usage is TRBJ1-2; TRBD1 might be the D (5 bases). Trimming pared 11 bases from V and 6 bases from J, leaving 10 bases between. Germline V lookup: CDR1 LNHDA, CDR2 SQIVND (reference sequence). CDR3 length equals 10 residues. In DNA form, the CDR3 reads TGTGCCCCACAGGAAAATGGCTACACCTTC. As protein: CAPQENGYTF.

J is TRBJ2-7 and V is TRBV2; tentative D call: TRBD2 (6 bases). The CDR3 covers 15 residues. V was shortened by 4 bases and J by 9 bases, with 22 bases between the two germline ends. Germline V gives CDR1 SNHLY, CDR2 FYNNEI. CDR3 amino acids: CASSVRQQPSGGQYF. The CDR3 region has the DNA TGTGCCAGCAGTGTCCGACAGCAACCCTCCGGGGGGCAGTACTTC.

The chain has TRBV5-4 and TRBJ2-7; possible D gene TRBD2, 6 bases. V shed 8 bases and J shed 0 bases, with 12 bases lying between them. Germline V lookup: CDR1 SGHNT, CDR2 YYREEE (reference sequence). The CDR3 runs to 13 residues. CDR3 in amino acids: CASRDSSSYEQYF. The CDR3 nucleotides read TGTGCCAGTAGGGACTCCAGCTCCTACGAGCAGTACTTC.

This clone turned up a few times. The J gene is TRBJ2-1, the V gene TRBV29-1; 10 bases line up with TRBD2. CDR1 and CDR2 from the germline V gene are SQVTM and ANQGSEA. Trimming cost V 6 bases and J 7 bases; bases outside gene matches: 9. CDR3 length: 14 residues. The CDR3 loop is CSVSLAGEGNEQFF. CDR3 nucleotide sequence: TGCAGCGTCTCCCTAGCGGGGGAGGGGAATGAGCAGTTCTTC.

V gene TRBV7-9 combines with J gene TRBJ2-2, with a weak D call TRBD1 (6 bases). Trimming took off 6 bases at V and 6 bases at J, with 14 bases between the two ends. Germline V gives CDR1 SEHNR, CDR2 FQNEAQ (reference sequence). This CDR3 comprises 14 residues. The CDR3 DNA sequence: TGTGCCAGCAGTTACAGGGAGAAATCCGGGGAGCTGTTTTTT. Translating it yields CASSYREKSGELFF.

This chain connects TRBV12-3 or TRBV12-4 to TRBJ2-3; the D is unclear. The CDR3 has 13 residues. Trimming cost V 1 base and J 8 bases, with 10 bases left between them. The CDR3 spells CASSLGSRRTQYF. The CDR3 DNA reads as TGTGCCAGCAGTTTAGGGTCGCGGCGTACGCAGTATTTT.